This T cell receptor beta chain was observed in a study of blood T cell repertoires in COVID-19. The overall study: Collection of acute and convalescent COVID-19 samples took place in the United States, Italy and Spain. T cells, B-cell-depleted T cells, or PBMCs supplied cDNA or gDNA.

Trimming took off 0 bases at V and 4 bases at J, with 10 bases between the two ends. Germline lookup yields CDR1 SGHKS and CDR2 YYEKEE (reference sequence). The CDR3 totals 15 residues. In the authors' methods: From reference gene primer amplification, estimates of nucleated cell counts were derived. Sequenced by immunoSEQ multiplex PCR; TCRdb stores in-frame clones only, minus some. The DNA gave D and trimming, while V, J and clone size come from that table. The data contain over 50,000 clones, roughly 90% of them singletons. Sequencing was done on a sample of peripheral blood. This receptor was taken from a man aged 50-59 years with active COVID-19. This rearrangement joins TRBV5-5 to TRBJ2-2; no clear D gene. In nucleotides, the CDR3 is TGTGCCAGCAGCTTGGATCACTACCGCACCGGGGAGCTGTTTTTT. This sequence encodes CASSLDHYRTGELFF.